This T cell receptor (beta chain) was captured by sequencing in a study of blood T cells in healthy people across ages. Those donating, healthy Caucasian individuals from Russia, were aged about 6 to 95. Alongside a J-beta primer mix, a sample-barcoded 5' primer served in a second PCR lasting about 7 to 11 cycles. From the 5' RACE reads, TCRdb called clonotypes with MiXCR, one entry per CDR3 protein. Of 920,000 or so distinct CDR3 sequences in the sample, around 43% were seen once. Points on this clonotype: Its antigen is still unknown.

General observations from the study: Fewer expanded clones and more diversity marked long-lived versus aged donors. As age increased, TCR beta diversity per million T cells fell in a roughly linear fashion.

Germline V lookup: CDR1 MDHEN, CDR2 SYDVKM. This CDR3 comprises 15 residues. The V gene is TRBV28, the J gene TRBJ2-5; 10 bases line up with TRBD2. The end of the DNA fits TRBJ2-1 better, so the J call may be wrong. This receptor was identified in a woman in her fifties or sixties in good health. Specimen: blood. This CDR3 reads CASSFEAGGMETQFF. CDR3 DNA sequence: TGTGCCAGCAGTTTTGAAGCGGGAGGGATGGAGACCCAGTTCTTC.